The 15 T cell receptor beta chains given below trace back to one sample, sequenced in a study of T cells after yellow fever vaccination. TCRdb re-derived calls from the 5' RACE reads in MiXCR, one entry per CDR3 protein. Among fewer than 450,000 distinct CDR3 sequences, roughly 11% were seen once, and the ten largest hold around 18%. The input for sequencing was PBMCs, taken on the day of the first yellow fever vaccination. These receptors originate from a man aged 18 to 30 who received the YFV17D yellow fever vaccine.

The CDR3 region is CASSVTGTIRNTQYF. Here the CDR3 DNA reads TGTGCCAGCAGCGTGACAGGGACAATCCGAAATACGCAGTATTTT. The rearrangement uses TRBV9 and TRBJ2-3; 7 bases match TRBD1. The junction had 10 bases not matched to a gene; V was cut back by 2 bases and J by 7 bases. This CDR3 comprises 15 residues. Germline V gives CDR1 SGDLS, CDR2 YYNGEE.

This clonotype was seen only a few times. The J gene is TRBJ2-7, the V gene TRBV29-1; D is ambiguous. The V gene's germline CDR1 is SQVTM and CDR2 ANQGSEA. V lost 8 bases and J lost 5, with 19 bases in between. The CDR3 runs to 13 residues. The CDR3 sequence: CSFRLGITDEQYF. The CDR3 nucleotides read TGCAGCTTCCGTTTGGGTATAACCGACGAGCAGTACTTC.

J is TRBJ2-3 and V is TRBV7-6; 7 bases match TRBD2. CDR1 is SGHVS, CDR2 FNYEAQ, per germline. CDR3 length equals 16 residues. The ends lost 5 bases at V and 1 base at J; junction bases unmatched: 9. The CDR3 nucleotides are TGTGCCAGCAGCACGGGACTACAAGTGGGCACAGATACGCAGTATTTT. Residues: CASSTGLQVGTDTQYF.

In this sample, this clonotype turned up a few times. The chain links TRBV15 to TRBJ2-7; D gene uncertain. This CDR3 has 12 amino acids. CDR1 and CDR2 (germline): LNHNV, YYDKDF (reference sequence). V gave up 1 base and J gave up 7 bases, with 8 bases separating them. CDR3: CATSRVGREQYF. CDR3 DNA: TGTGCCACCAGCAGAGTGGGCAGAGAGCAGTACTTC.

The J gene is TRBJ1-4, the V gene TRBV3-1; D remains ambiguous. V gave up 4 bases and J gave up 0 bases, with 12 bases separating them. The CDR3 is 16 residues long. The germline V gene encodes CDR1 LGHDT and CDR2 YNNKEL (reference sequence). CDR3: CASSLLGPPTNEKLFF. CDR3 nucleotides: TGTGCCAGCAGCCTCCTCGGGCCGCCAACTAATGAAAAACTGTTTTTT.

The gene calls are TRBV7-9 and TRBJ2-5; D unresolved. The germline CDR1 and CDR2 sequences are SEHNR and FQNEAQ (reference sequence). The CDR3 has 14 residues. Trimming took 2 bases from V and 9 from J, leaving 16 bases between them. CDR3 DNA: TGTGCCAGCAGCTTAAGTTCTGCGACTGGGGCCCAGTACTTC. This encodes CASSLSSATGAQYF. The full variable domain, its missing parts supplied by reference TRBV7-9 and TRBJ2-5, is DTGVSQNPRHKITKRGQNVTFRCDPISEHNRLYWYRQTLGQGPEFLTYFQNEAQLEKSRLLSDRFSAERPKGSFSTLEIQRTEQGDSAMYLCASSLSSATGAQYFGPGTRLLVL.

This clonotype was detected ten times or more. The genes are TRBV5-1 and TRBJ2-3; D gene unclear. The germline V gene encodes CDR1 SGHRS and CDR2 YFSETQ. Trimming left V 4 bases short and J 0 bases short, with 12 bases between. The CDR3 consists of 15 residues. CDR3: CASSDTSTSTDTQYF. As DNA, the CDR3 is TGCGCCAGCAGCGACACGTCGACCAGCACAGATACGCAGTATTTT.

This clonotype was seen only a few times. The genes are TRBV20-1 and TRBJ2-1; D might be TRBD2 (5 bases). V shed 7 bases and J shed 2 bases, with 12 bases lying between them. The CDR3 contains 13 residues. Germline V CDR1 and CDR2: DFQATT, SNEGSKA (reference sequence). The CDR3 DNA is TGCAGTGGCTTGGCGGGTACCTACAATGAGCAGTTCTTC. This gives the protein CSGLAGTYNEQFF.

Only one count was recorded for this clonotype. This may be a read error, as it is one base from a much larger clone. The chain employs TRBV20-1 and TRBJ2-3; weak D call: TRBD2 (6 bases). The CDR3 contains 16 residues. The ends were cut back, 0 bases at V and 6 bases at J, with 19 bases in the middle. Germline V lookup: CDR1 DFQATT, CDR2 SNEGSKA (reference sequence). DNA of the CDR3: TGCAGTGCTAGAGATCCGACGCAGGGAGGACCGGATACGCAGTATTTT. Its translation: CSARDPTQGGPDTQYF.

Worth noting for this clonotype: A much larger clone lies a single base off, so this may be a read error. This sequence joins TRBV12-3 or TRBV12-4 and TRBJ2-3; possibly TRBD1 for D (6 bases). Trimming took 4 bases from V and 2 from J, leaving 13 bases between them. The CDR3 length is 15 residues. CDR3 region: CASSYRDKSTDTQYF. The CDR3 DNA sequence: TGTGCCAGCAGTTACCGGGACAAATCCACAGATACGCAGTATTTT.

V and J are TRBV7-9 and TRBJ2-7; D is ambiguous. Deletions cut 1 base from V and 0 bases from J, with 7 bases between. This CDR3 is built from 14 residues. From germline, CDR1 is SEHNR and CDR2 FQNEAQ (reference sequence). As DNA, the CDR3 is TGTGCCAGCAGCTTAGGTGGGTTCTCCTACGAGCAGTACTTC. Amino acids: CASSLGGFSYEQYF.

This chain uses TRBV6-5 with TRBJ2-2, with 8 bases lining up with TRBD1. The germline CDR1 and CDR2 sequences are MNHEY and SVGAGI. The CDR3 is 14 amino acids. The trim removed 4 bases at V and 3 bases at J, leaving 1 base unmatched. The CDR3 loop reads CASSWTGYTGELFF. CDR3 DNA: TGTGCCAGCAGTTGGACAGGGTACACCGGGGAGCTGTTTTTT.

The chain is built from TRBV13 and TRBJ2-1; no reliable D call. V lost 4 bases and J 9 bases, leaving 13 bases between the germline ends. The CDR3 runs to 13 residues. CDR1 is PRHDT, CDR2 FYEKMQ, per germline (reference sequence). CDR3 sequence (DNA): TGTGCCAGCAGCTCCGGTCCTCCGGGTGAGCAGTTCTTC. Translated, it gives CASSSGPPGEQFF.

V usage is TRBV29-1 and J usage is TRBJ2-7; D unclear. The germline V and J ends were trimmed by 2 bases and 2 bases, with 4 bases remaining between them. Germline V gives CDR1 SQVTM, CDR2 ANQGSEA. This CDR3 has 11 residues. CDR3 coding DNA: TGCAGCGTTGAACACACCTACGAGCAGTACTTC. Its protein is CSVEHTYEQYF.

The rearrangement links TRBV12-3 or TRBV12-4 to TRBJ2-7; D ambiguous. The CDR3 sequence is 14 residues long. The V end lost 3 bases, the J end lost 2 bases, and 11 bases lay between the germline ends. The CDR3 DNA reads TGTGCCAGCAGTTTTTGGGCCGTCACCTACGAGCAGTACTTC. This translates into CASSFWAVTYEQYF.